What follows are 32 T cell receptor beta chains derived from one specimen sequenced in a study of post-analysis software for immune sequencing data. Antigens for these TCRs are unknown. Study findings and constraints: There were a few TRBV segments more frequent in patients than controls, and TRBV5-6, TRBV5-1 and TRBV20-1 were among them.

Tagging with unique molecular identifiers was a feature of the TCR beta cDNA libraries. TCRdb reanalysed the PCR reads using MiXCR and keeps one entry per CDR3 protein. Among about 770,000 distinct CDR3 sequences listed, about 43% were seen once. Sequenced input: blood. The receptors originated from a girl aged 5-17 years with multiple sclerosis.

This CDR3 is CASSLGSGTGNYEQYF. The CDR3 DNA is TGCGCCAGCAGCTTGGGGTCCGGGACAGGCAATTACGAGCAGTACTTC. The chain combines TRBV5-1 with TRBJ2-7; 8 nucleotides line up with TRBD1. Per the germline V gene, CDR1 is SGHRS and CDR2 is YFSETQ. This CDR3 spans 16 amino acids. V trimming: 0 bases; J trimming: 4 bases; junction bases outside the gene matches: 9. Based on the CDR3 plus reference TRBV5-1 and TRBJ2-7, the full variable domain is KAGVTQTPRYLIKTRGQQVTLSCSPISGHRSVSWYQQTPGQGLQFLFEYFSETQRNKGNFPGRFSGRQFSNSRSEMNVSTLELGDSALYLCASSLGSGTGNYEQYFGPGTRLTVT.

The chain is built from TRBV6-5 and TRBJ1-1; no clear D gene. Trimming pared 2 bases from V and 5 bases from J, leaving 6 bases between. The CDR3 is made up of 12 amino acids. The V gene's germline CDR1 is MNHEY and CDR2 SVGAGI. The DNA of the CDR3 is TGTGCCAGCAGTTACCATGGAACTGAAGCTTTCTTT. This gives the protein CASSYHGTEAFF.

This clonotype was detected only a few times. The chain employs TRBV2 and TRBJ2-5; perhaps TRBD2 as D (6 bases). Germline CDR1 and CDR2: SNHLY and FYNNEI. V shed 7 bases and J shed 5 bases, with 14 bases lying between them. This CDR3 region has 13 residues. The CDR3 nucleotides read TGTGCCAGCATGAACGGGGGTCGGGAGACCCAGTACTTC. It is translated as CASMNGGRETQYF.

The chain links TRBV20-1 to TRBJ2-7, with a possible D match to TRBD1 (7 bases). The CDR3 totals 16 residues. The V gene lost 3 bases and the J gene lost 9 bases, with 27 bases spanning the gap. The V gene's germline CDR1 is DFQATT and CDR2 SNEGSKA (reference sequence). The CDR3 coding sequence is TGCAGTGCTAGGGACCTCCAGGGGGAGGCCTACGATGGGCAGTACTTC. This codes for CSARDLQGEAYDGQYF.

The chain links TRBV5-5 to TRBJ2-5; TRBD1 agrees at 10 bases. The DNA end is more similar to TRBJ2-7, so the J call may be wrong. Germline V lookup: CDR1 SGHKS, CDR2 YYEKEE (reference sequence). The CDR3 sequence is 15 residues long. The DNA for the CDR3 is TGTGCCAGCAGCCGCCGGGACAGGGGTCGTGGCGAGCAGTACTTC. Translation: CASSRRDRGRGEQYF.

The table lists this clonotype with a few counts. A read error may produce the germline difference seen at one junction end. V and J are TRBV3-1 and TRBJ1-1; perhaps TRBD1 as D (6 bases). The CDR3 loop spans 15 amino acids. Germline V gene sequence: CDR1 LGHDT, CDR2 YNNKEL (reference sequence). Written as DNA, the CDR3 is TGTGCCAGCACCCAAGGGGGGAGTCGGAACACTGAAGCTTTCTTT. Amino acids: CASTQGGSRNTEAFF.

This clonotype was seen only a few times. The gene calls are TRBV18 and TRBJ2-4; a possible D gene is TRBD1 (6 bases). With the DNA end fitting TRBJ2-7 better, the J assignment may be wrong. The CDR3 has 14 residues. Germline CDR1 is KGHSH and CDR2 is LQKENI. In DNA, the CDR3 is TGTGCCAGCTCACTAAGACAGGTGGCCTACGAGCAGTACTTC. Translated: CASSLRQVAYEQYF.

This clonotype was counted only a few times. V and J are TRBV6-5 and TRBJ2-4; 9 nucleotides align to TRBD2. The better agreement between TRBJ2-7 and the DNA end casts doubt on the J call. The CDR3 spans 16 residues. Germline CDR1 and CDR2: MNHEY and SVGAGI. CDR3 in DNA: TGTGCCAGCAGTTACTCGGGTAGCGGGAGTTCTTACGAGCAGTACTTC. This translates into CASSYSGSGSSYEQYF.

This clonotype was observed a handful of times. This chain links TRBV4-3 with TRBJ2-1; TRBD2 matches 8 bases. After removal of 2 bases from V and 9 bases from J, the junction contained 12 bases not matched to a gene. The CDR3 runs to 16 residues. Germline-derived CDR1 and CDR2 are LGHNA and YSLEER. CDR3 sequence: CASSQKRERSASEQFF. The CDR3 region has the DNA TGCGCCAGCAGCCAAAAGCGGGAGAGGAGCGCAAGTGAGCAGTTCTTC.

Concerning this clonotype itself: At one end, the junction sequence differs from germline, possibly due to a read error. The chain joins TRBV7-9 to TRBJ2-5; D call uncertain. CDR1 and CDR2 (germline): SEHNR, FQNEAQ (reference sequence). This CDR3 is built from 15 residues. The CDR3 bases are TGTACCAGCAGCTTAGAGGTGCGACGGGAAGAGACCCAGTACTTC. Encoded protein: CTSSLEVRREETQYF.

This chain joins TRBV27 and TRBJ2-7; TRBD2 matches 15 bases. V lost 5 bases and J lost 1; bases outside the gene matches: 9. Germline V gene sequence: CDR1 MNHEY, CDR2 SMNVEV (reference sequence). This CDR3 has 18 residues. The CDR3 loop is CASSPHGLAGGISYEQYF. CDR3 nucleotide sequence: TGTGCCAGCAGTCCTCACGGACTAGCGGGAGGGATATCCTACGAGCAGTACTTC.

The chain links TRBV5-1 to TRBJ2-7; 9 bases are shared with TRBD2. CDR3 length equals 16 residues. The trim removed 0 bases at V and 1 base at J, leaving 5 bases unmatched. Germline V gene sequence: CDR1 SGHRS, CDR2 YFSETQ. CDR3 loop: CASSLAPLAGSYEQYF. Written as DNA, the CDR3 is TGCGCCAGCAGCTTGGCCCCGCTAGCGGGGTCCTACGAGCAGTACTTC.

A few counts support this clonotype. DNA for the CDR3: TGTGCCAGCAGTTTTAGTGGAGGGGCTAGCTCCTACGAGCAGTACTTC. It translates to CASSFSGGASSYEQYF. The genes are TRBV12-3 or TRBV12-4 and TRBJ2-7; weak D call: TRBD2 (6 bases). Trimming stripped 3 bases from V and 0 bases from J, with 15 bases between. The CDR3 consists of 16 residues.

This clonotype was detected a few times. V is TRBV11-2 and J is TRBJ2-5; possibly TRBD1 for D (6 bases). The germline V and J ends were trimmed by 4 bases and 2 bases, with 11 bases remaining between them. The germline V gene encodes CDR1 SGHAT and CDR2 FQNNGV. This CDR3 is built from 14 residues. CDR3 nucleotide sequence: TGTGCCAGCAGCTCAACAGGGTTTCAAGAGACCCAGTACTTC. Amino acid sequence: CASSSTGFQETQYF.

The chain's CDR3 is CASTHSGRDEQYF. CDR3 in DNA: TGTGCCAGCACCCATTCCGGAAGGGACGAGCAGTACTTC. The chain links TRBV28 to TRBJ2-5; D gene uncertain. TRBJ2-7 matches the DNA end more closely, so the J call is doubtful. Germline CDR1 MDHEN, CDR2 SYDVKM. The CDR3 is 13 residues long.

The chain has TRBV7-9 and TRBJ2-1, with TRBD1 matching 7 bases. The DNA end lines up better with TRBJ2-7; the J call may be wrong. Germline V CDR1 and CDR2: SEHNR, FQNEAQ (reference sequence). The CDR3 totals 15 residues. In nucleotides, the CDR3 is TGTGCCAGCGAACGGACAGGCTCCTTCTCCTACGAGCAGTACTTC. It translates to CASERTGSFSYEQYF.

The rearrangement links TRBV7-9 to TRBJ2-1; D gene uncertain. The CDR3 contains 13 residues. The germline V gene encodes CDR1 SEHNR and CDR2 FQNEAQ (reference sequence). V dropped 0 bases and J dropped 8 bases, with 8 bases sitting between them. CDR3 residues: CASSLAIPHEQFF. The CDR3 DNA sequence: TGTGCCAGCAGCTTAGCCATACCACATGAGCAGTTCTTC.

A few counts support this clonotype. The V call is TRBV29-1, the J call TRBJ1-1, with a tentative D call TRBD1 (5 bases). The CDR3 has 12 amino acids. The ends were cut back, 6 bases at V and 5 bases at J, with 13 bases in the middle. Looked up from germline, CDR1 is SQVTM and CDR2 is ANQGSEA. The CDR3 DNA reads as TGCAGCGTCGCAGGGTCCGGTACTGAAGCTTTCTTT. This translates into CSVAGSGTEAFF. Combining the CDR3 with reference TRBV29-1 and TRBJ1-1 gives the whole variable domain SAVISQKPSRDICQRGTSLTIQCQVDSQVTMMFWYRQQPGQSLTLIATANQGSEATYESGFVIDKFPISRPNLTFSTLTVSNMSPEDSSIYLCSVAGSGTEAFFGQGTRLTVV.

The rearrangement uses TRBV20-1 and TRBJ2-1; D unresolved. The CDR3 is 16 amino acids. Per the germline V gene, CDR1 is DFQATT and CDR2 is SNEGSKA (reference sequence). Trimming removed 6 bases at V and 9 bases at J, with 27 bases between. For the CDR3, the DNA is TGCAGTGCCAAGCCGAGGCCAGTGGGTGATATTGGTGAGCAGTTCTTC. Amino acids: CSAKPRPVGDIGEQFF.

This clonotype occurred a few times. J is TRBJ1-1 and V is TRBV7-8; 8 bases agree with TRBD1. The ends lost 4 bases at V and 0 bases at J; junction bases unmatched: 7. The CDR3 sequence is 16 residues long. Germline CDR1 is SGHVS and CDR2 is FQNEAQ. CDR3 DNA sequence: TGTGCCAGCAGCTCTCGGATGGGACAGGTGAACACTGAAGCTTTCTTT. This gives the protein CASSSRMGQVNTEAFF.

There are a few counts of this clonotype. V is TRBV6-5 and J is TRBJ2-5; 9 nucleotides agree with TRBD2. The J segment lost 7 bases and the V segment lost 7 bases, leaving 16 bases of the junction unmatched. The CDR3 totals 16 residues. Germline V CDR1 and CDR2: MNHEY, SVGAGI. The CDR3 DNA reads as TGTGCCAGCACCCAGTCGACTAGCGGTACGGAGGGGACCCAGTACTTC. Encoded protein: CASTQSTSGTEGTQYF.

The chain uses TRBV4-2 and TRBJ2-3; 10 positions agree with TRBD2. Germline V lookup: CDR1 LGHNA, CDR2 YNFKEQ. J lost 4 bases, V lost 0 bases, and 7 bases had no gene match. This CDR3 spans 17 amino acids. CDR3 sequence reads: CASSQEVAGGVADTQYF. The CDR3 DNA is TGTGCCAGCAGCCAAGAAGTAGCGGGAGGTGTGGCAGATACGCAGTATTTT.

This clonotype has a handful of counts. This chain connects TRBV28 to TRBJ2-7; D is perhaps TRBD1 (6 bases). The ends were cut back, 3 bases at V and 1 base at J, with 19 bases in the middle. The CDR3 totals 17 residues. The V gene's germline CDR1 is MDHEN and CDR2 SYDVKM. The CDR3 loop is CASSFPAQGQLSYEQYF. The DNA for the CDR3 is TGTGCCAGCAGTTTTCCCGCCCAAGGACAGCTTTCCTACGAGCAGTACTTC.

This clonotype was detected a few times. The chain has TRBV5-1 and TRBJ1-2; a possible D gene is TRBD1 (6 bases). Per germline, CDR1 SGHRS and CDR2 YFSETQ. V was pared by 4 bases and J by 6 bases, with 16 bases between. The CDR3 spans 14 residues. CDR3 amino acids: CASSLQKSGDGYTF. The CDR3 coding sequence is TGCGCCAGCAGCCTACAGAAATCAGGGGATGGCTACACCTTC.

This clonotype was picked up a small number of times. The chain is built from TRBV29-1 and TRBJ1-2; TRBD1 is a possible D gene (5 bases). The CDR3 has 15 amino acids. The germline V gene encodes CDR1 SQVTM and CDR2 ANQGSEA. V lost 4 bases and J lost 1, with 16 bases in between. The CDR3 region has the DNA TGCAGCGTTGTGGGGGGGAACACCCTTAACTATGGCTACACCTTC. As protein: CSVVGGNTLNYGYTF.

This chain joins TRBV5-6 and TRBJ2-3; the match to TRBD2 covers 7 bases. The V segment lost 6 bases and the J segment 2 bases; nucleotides outside the gene matches: 12. This CDR3 is 16 amino acids long. Germline V gene data show CDR1 as SGHDT and CDR2 as YYEEEE. The CDR3, as DNA: TGTGCCAGCACCAGATTCGAAGCGGGAACCACAGATACGCAGTATTTT. This translates into CASTRFEAGTTDTQYF.

This clonotype was recorded at least ten times. This chain connects TRBV6-1 to TRBJ1-1; TRBD1 agrees at 9 bases. The ends lost 5 bases at V and 5 bases at J; junction bases unmatched: 3. The CDR3 extends over 13 amino acids. CDR1 and CDR2 from the germline V gene are MNHNS and SASEGT. The CDR3 loop is CASSPTGGTEAFF. CDR3 sequence (DNA): TGTGCCAGCAGTCCGACAGGGGGAACTGAAGCTTTCTTT.

This clonotype has only a few counts. The rearrangement links TRBV12-3 or TRBV12-4 to TRBJ2-5, with D maybe TRBD2 (6 bases). The J call may be faulty, since TRBJ2-7 better matches the DNA end. The CDR3 runs to 14 residues. CDR3 sequence (DNA): TGTGCCAGCAGTTTAGATGGGGGGTCTGCCGAGCAGTACTTC. Protein sequence: CASSLDGGSAEQYF.

The chain links TRBV12-3 or TRBV12-4 to TRBJ2-1, with 8 bases identical to TRBD2. This CDR3 has 14 residues. V lost 7 bases, J lost 8 bases, and 10 bases stayed unmatched. The CDR3 DNA follows: TGTGCCAGCACCAAACGGGAGGGCCGGGATGAGCAGTTCTTC. Translated, it gives CASTKREGRDEQFF.

This clonotype was picked up a small number of times. J is TRBJ2-7 and V is TRBV7-8, with D possibly being TRBD1 or TRBD2 (5 bases each). The CDR3 is made up of 14 amino acids. Trimming shortened V by 5 bases and J by 2 bases, and 13 bases separated the two germline ends. Germline V gives CDR1 SGHVS, CDR2 FQNEAQ. The CDR3 DNA reads as TGTGCCAGCAGCCACGGGACCATGCCCTACGAGCAGTACTTC. Its protein product is CASSHGTMPYEQYF.

This clonotype was seen a single time. The rearrangement links TRBV5-1 to TRBJ2-1; D gene ambiguous. CDR1 and CDR2 (germline): SGHRS, YFSETQ. The V gene lost 3 bases and the J gene lost 6 bases, with 10 bases spanning the gap. There are 13 residues in the CDR3. The chain's CDR3 is CASSSSTLNEQFF. CDR3 nucleotide sequence: TGCGCCAGCAGCTCCTCCACCCTCAATGAGCAGTTCTTC.

The DNA for the CDR3 is TGCAGCGCAGCGGACGTAGGCACAGATACGCAGTATTTT. This codes for CSAADVGTDTQYF. V is TRBV29-1 and J is TRBJ2-3, with a weak D call TRBD2 (5 bases). Germline CDR1 SQVTM, CDR2 ANQGSEA. The CDR3 loop spans 13 amino acids. Trimming shortened V by 7 bases and J by 1 base, and 12 bases separated the two germline ends.